This T cell receptor beta chain comes out of a study of T-cell memory formation after mild COVID-19 (dated by TCRdb to 2020 to 2022). Broadly, across the study: TCR sequence clusters from the two donors were largely donor specific. In a couple of donors, T-cell clones that expanded and contracted after mild COVID-19 were followed by sequencing TCRalpha and TCRbeta repertoires longitudinally. The cohort was made up of two young adult volunteers, one female and one male, who were previously healthy. On the study overall, not on this receptor specifically: Clones contracting from day 15 to 85 had balanced CD4/CD8 phenotypes, while a second wave expanding from day 15 to 37 was biased towards CD4+. Contracting CD4+ clones were found mainly in CM and EM memory subsets, while CD8+ clones were enriched in EMRA. The study covered only two mild cases, and larger cohorts including severe cases with pre-infection samples were considered necessary. SARS-CoV-2 specificity was not confirmed for the second-wave clones peaking on day 37. Some responding clones were detected in pre-infection memory, suggesting pre-existing cross-reactive memory T cells joined the SARS-CoV-2 response.

Of note for this clonotype: Which antigen it targets is not known. Within one base of it there is no much larger clone, and no base qualities were kept.

CDR1 and CDR2 (SGHRS, YFSETQ) derive from the germline V gene. V trim: 4 bases; J trim: 4 bases; unmatched bases: 6. The CDR3 holds 15 amino acids from the cysteine to the phenylalanine. Just CDR3 DNA is preserved here, 45 bases in frame from base 1. The sample was run on an Illumina NovaSeq 6000. cDNA libraries for TCRalpha and TCRbeta were prepared by 5'RACE using constant-segment primers, with sample barcodes and unique molecular identifiers added. RNA was extracted from every sample with Trizol reagent. Library amplification was performed in two PCR steps, and a second sample barcode and Illumina TruSeq adapters were introduced in the second step. Sequencing of the libraries was done on an Illumina NovaSeq, producing 2 x 150 bp paired-end reads. Under the source paper's analysis protocol: Reads were demultiplexed and collapsed into UMI-guided consensus sequences with migec v1.2.7. Using mixcr v2.1.11, UMI consensuses were aligned to TRA and TRB V and J templates and then assembled into clonotypes. A clonotype was counted as expanded or contracted only when both edgeR and NoisET called the clonotype significant, with the noise models trained on biological replicates. For edgeR calls, the cutoffs were a false discovery rate-adjusted p below 0.01 and a log2 fold-change threshold of 1. As an exploratory analysis of dynamics, max-normalized trajectories of the 1000 most abundant clonotypes were examined with PCA combined with hierarchical clustering. The CD4 or CD8 phenotype of responding clones was assigned using the separately sequenced CD4+ and CD8+ repertoires. The public sequencing data were trimmed at Q25 with fastp and processed into clonotypes with MiXCR by TCRdb, which kept only in-frame beta chains. Under each unique CDR3 protein, matching rows form one entry showing the most common genes and DNA. The V and J calls and clone size come from TCRdb's table, not from the authors' own analysis. The sample yields about 250,000 distinct CDR3 sequences; 16% were counted once. The ten largest clones take up about 3.5% of the sample.

PBMCs were isolated by Ficoll-Paque density gradient centrifugation. This clonotype was sampled from a man aged 18 to 30 who had mild COVID-19 (a few samples of this study predate the infection). The sample titles of this study are shuffled in the database, so cell type and time point are left out; the donor was told from shared clones. Sequenced sample: PBMCs or a T cell subset sorted from them (not recorded which). The rearrangement combines TRBV5-1 with TRBJ2-3, with TRBD2 matching 10 junction bases. The CDR3 region: CASSISGGAADTQYF. In nucleotide form, the sequence is TGCGCCAGCAGCATAAGCGGGGGGGCCGCAGATACGCAGTATTTT.